The next 32 T cell receptor beta chains were all read from a single sample in a study of blood T cell repertoires in COVID-19. Produced via immunoSEQ multiplex PCR; TCRdb's table is partial and in-frame only. This sample yields roughly 200,000 clones, of which 75% to 90% are seen a single time; approximately 1.1% belongs to the top ten. What was sequenced was PBMCs or T cells enriched from blood (not recorded which). These TCRs come from a man aged 30 to 39 who had recovered from COVID-19.

V usage is TRBV19 and J usage is TRBJ1-1; 11 nucleotides line up with TRBD1. The V and J ends lost 4 bases and 8 bases, in that order; junction bases with no gene match: 12. Germline CDR1 reads LNHDA; CDR2 reads SQIVND (reference sequence). This CDR3 region has 16 residues. CDR3 DNA: TGTGCCAGTAGTACGTGGACAGGGGGCCACCCCAGGGAAGCTTTCTTT. Protein sequence: CASSTWTGGHPREAFF. Variable domain in full (rest from reference TRBV19 and TRBJ1-1): DGGITQSPKYLFRKEGQNVTLSCEQNLNHDAMYWYRQDPGQGLRLIYYSQIVNDFQKGDIAEGYSVSREKKESFPLTVTSAQKNPTAFYLCASSTWTGGHPREAFFGQGTRLTVV.

The chain uses TRBV7-2 and TRBJ1-3, with 8 bases lining up with TRBD1. Germline-derived CDR1 and CDR2 are SGHTA and FQGNSA. The ends lost 2 bases at V and 1 base at J; junction bases unmatched: 7. This CDR3 is built from 17 residues. The CDR3 sequence: CASSLNRGERSGNTIYF. The CDR3 DNA follows: TGTGCCAGCAGCTTAAACAGGGGGGAACGGTCTGGAAACACCATATATTTT.

The rearrangement links TRBV4-3 to TRBJ1-2; unclear D gene. Germline V lookup: CDR1 LGHNA, CDR2 YSLEER. The CDR3 runs to 16 residues. V was cut by 0 bases and J by 5 bases, with 16 bases left in between. CDR3 DNA sequence: TGCGCCAGCAGCCAAGATCCTCGGGAAGACGGTTATGGCTACACCTTC. This encodes CASSQDPREDGYGYTF.

The DNA for the CDR3 is TGCAGTGCTAGTCCCTTAGAGACCCAGTACTTC. It encodes CSASPLETQYF. The chain joins TRBV20-1 to TRBJ2-5, with unresolved D. The CDR3 is made up of 11 amino acids. Germline V gene data show CDR1 as DFQATT and CDR2 as SNEGSKA (reference sequence). The V end was cut by 3 bases, the J end by 4 bases, with 6 bases between.

This chain joins TRBV9 and TRBJ2-2, with a possible D match to TRBD1 (5 bases). There are 14 residues in the CDR3. Germline V gene lookup returns CDR1 SGDLS and CDR2 YYNGEE. Deletions cut 0 bases from V and 8 bases from J, with 11 bases between. The CDR3: CASSVVGGAGELFF. The CDR3 bases are TGTGCCAGCAGCGTAGTGGGTGGGGCTGGGGAGCTGTTTTTT.

The gene calls are TRBV28 and TRBJ1-5; TRBD1 matches at 9 bases. The CDR3 is 15 residues long. Germline CDR1 reads MDHEN; CDR2 reads SYDVKM. The J segment lost 6 bases and the V segment lost 6 bases, leaving 9 bases of the junction unmatched. CDR3 sequence (DNA): TGTGCCAGCAGGCCCCGGGACAGGGTAGGTCAGCCCCAGCATTTT. It yields the protein CASRPRDRVGQPQHF.

There are a few counts of this clone. Here the CDR3 DNA reads TGTGCCAGCAGCGCGGAGACAGGGCCCACCTACGAGCAGTACTTC. Translated, it gives CASSAETGPTYEQYF. The chain has TRBV9 and TRBJ2-7, with 7 positions matching TRBD1. The CDR3 sequence is 15 residues long. Germline V CDR1 and CDR2: SGDLS, YYNGEE. J gave up 2 bases and V 3 bases, and 8 bases lay outside the gene matches.

The chain uses TRBV7-2 and TRBJ2-1; 11 positions agree with TRBD2. After removal of 5 bases from V and 0 bases from J, the junction contained 9 bases not matched to a gene. The CDR3 consists of 18 residues. CDR1 SGHTA and CDR2 FQGNSA come from the germline V gene. Here the CDR3 reads CASSLGTSGPTSYNEQFF. CDR3 bases: TGTGCCAGCAGCCTCGGGACTAGCGGCCCTACCTCCTACAATGAGCAGTTCTTC.

This chain uses TRBV19 with TRBJ2-3, with no clear D. The germline gives CDR1 LNHDA, CDR2 SQIVND (reference sequence). Trimming took off 5 bases at V and 6 bases at J, with 9 bases between the two ends. The CDR3 is 12 amino acids. CDR3 nucleotides: TGTGCCAGTAGTTTAAAAATGGATACGCAGTATTTT. This gives the protein CASSLKMDTQYF.

The CDR3 DNA reads as TGCGCCAGCAGTGAGACAGGCCCTGGAAACACCATATATTTT. Protein product: CASSETGPGNTIYF. The V and J genes are TRBV10-1 and TRBJ1-3; D may be TRBD1 (5 bases). The CDR3 extends over 14 amino acids. Trimming shortened V by 2 bases and J by 2 bases, and 7 bases separated the two germline ends. Germline V gene sequence: CDR1 WNHNN, CDR2 SYGVQD (reference sequence).

V is TRBV5-1 and J is TRBJ1-2, with 7 bases identical to TRBD1. V was pared by 1 base and J by 3 bases, with 3 bases of the junction left unmatched. CDR1 and CDR2 (germline): SGHRS, YFSETQ. CDR3 length: 14 amino acids. This CDR3 reads CASSLRQGDYGYTF. In DNA, the CDR3 is TGCGCCAGCAGCTTGCGACAGGGCGACTATGGCTACACCTTC.

The V gene is TRBV4-1, the J gene TRBJ1-1, with D possibly TRBD1 on 5 matching bases. Germline loops: CDR1 MGHRA, CDR2 YSYEKL. Trimming pared 4 bases from V and 9 bases from J, leaving 15 bases between. The CDR3 sequence is 13 residues long. The CDR3 region has the DNA TGCGCCAGCAGCCGAGTCTATGGGGGGAAAGCTTTCTTT. Its translation is CASSRVYGGKAFF.

V gene TRBV19 combines with J gene TRBJ1-2; weak D call: TRBD1 (6 bases). Germline V gives CDR1 LNHDA, CDR2 SQIVND (reference sequence). This CDR3 spans 15 amino acids. Deletions cut 5 bases from V and 4 bases from J, with 17 bases between. CDR3 coding DNA: TGTGCCAGTAGTGCAGAACTACAGGGTGGCTATGGCTACACCTTC. Amino acids: CASSAELQGGYGYTF.

This clone was detected only once. In DNA form, the CDR3 reads TGTGCCAGCAGCTCATCAGAACCCCATGGCTACACCTTC. This sequence encodes CASSSSEPHGYTF. The genes are TRBV7-9 and TRBJ1-2; D is uncertain. The ends were cut back, 4 bases at V and 6 bases at J, with 12 bases in the middle. Germline loops: CDR1 SEHNR, CDR2 FQNEAQ (reference sequence). The CDR3 sequence is 13 residues long.

The V call is TRBV19, the J call TRBJ1-5; 11 bases map to TRBD1. The CDR3 extends over 15 amino acids. From germline, CDR1 is LNHDA and CDR2 SQIVND (reference sequence). Unmatched junction bases numbered 7, after V lost 5 bases and J lost 7 bases. The CDR3 reads CASSGPGQGGQPQHF. The CDR3 bases are TGTGCCAGTAGTGGCCCGGGACAGGGGGGCCAGCCCCAGCATTTT.

The chain has TRBV28 and TRBJ2-6; weak D call: TRBD2 (6 bases). Germline V gives CDR1 MDHEN, CDR2 SYDVKM. The V end lost 5 bases, the J end lost 0 bases, and 14 bases lay between the germline ends. This CDR3 spans 17 amino acids. This chain's CDR3 is CASSNRDFASGANVLTF. CDR3 coding DNA: TGTGCCAGCAGTAATCGGGACTTCGCCTCTGGGGCCAACGTCCTGACTTTC.

The chain employs TRBV29-1 and TRBJ2-5; TRBD2 aligns across 10 bases. Trimming removed 5 bases from V and 4 bases from J; junction bases left unmatched: 4. The germline CDR1 and CDR2 sequences are SQVTM and ANQGSEA. The CDR3 runs 13 residues. CDR3 in amino acids: CSVPSGSTETQYF. CDR3 DNA: TGCAGCGTTCCTAGCGGGAGTACAGAGACCCAGTACTTC.

V and J are TRBV7-2 and TRBJ1-4; maybe TRBD1 (6 bases). CDR3 length equals 14 residues. Germline V lookup: CDR1 SGHTA, CDR2 FQGNSA. Deletions cut 5 bases from V and 9 bases from J, with 16 bases between. The CDR3 DNA is TGTGCCAGCAGCCCGTCCCTACAGGGTAAAAAACTGTTTTTT. This sequence encodes CASSPSLQGKKLFF.

The chain combines TRBV5-1 with TRBJ2-3; the D is unclear. From germline, CDR1 is SGHRS and CDR2 YFSETQ. The V gene lost 2 bases and the J gene lost 3 bases, with 13 bases spanning the gap. The CDR3 consists of 15 residues. In DNA form, the CDR3 reads TGCGCCAGCAGCTTTTCGGGTATCCTTACAGATACGCAGTATTTT. It encodes CASSFSGILTDTQYF.

V is TRBV5-4 and J is TRBJ1-2; no clear D. The CDR3 runs to 14 residues. Trimming took off 1 base at V and 1 base at J, with 8 bases between the two ends. Germline V CDR1 and CDR2: SGHNT, YYREEE (reference sequence). For the CDR3, the DNA is TGTGCCAGCAGCTTGTGGGCTTTTAACTATGGCTACACCTTC. Translation: CASSLWAFNYGYTF.

The chain uses TRBV28 and TRBJ2-1, with a tentative D call TRBD2 (5 bases). The CDR3 contains 12 residues. Between the trimmed V and J ends, which lost 6 bases and 4 bases, there was a span of 7 bases. Per the germline V gene, CDR1 is MDHEN and CDR2 is SYDVKM. The CDR3 region is CASRRGYNEQFF. DNA for the CDR3: TGTGCCAGCAGACGAGGGTACAATGAGCAGTTCTTC. Using reference TRBV28 and TRBJ2-1 for the parts outside the CDR3, the full variable domain is DVKVTQSSRYLVKRTGEKVFLECVQDMDHENMFWYRQDPGLGLRLIYFSYDVKMKEKGDIPEGYSVSREKKERFSLILESASTNQTSMYLCASRRGYNEQFFGPGTRLTVL.

This chain uses TRBV4-3 with TRBJ2-7; tentatively, D is TRBD1 (6 bases). From germline, CDR1 is LGHNA and CDR2 YSLEER. This CDR3 has 16 amino acids. Trimming left V 0 bases short and J 0 bases short, with 12 bases between. The CDR3, as DNA: TGCGCCAGCAGCCAAGACCAGGGGTCAAGCTCCTACGAGCAGTACTTC. Translating gives CASSQDQGSSSYEQYF.

This chain uses TRBV6-5 with TRBJ1-4, with D unclear. Trimming took off 5 bases at V and 0 bases at J, with 7 bases between the two ends. Germline-derived CDR1 and CDR2 are MNHEY and SVGAGI. The CDR3 totals 14 residues. The CDR3 bases are TGTGCCAGCAGTCGAACACCAACTAATGAAAAACTGTTTTTT. Its translation: CASSRTPTNEKLFF.

This chain connects TRBV4-3 to TRBJ2-7, with D possibly matching TRBD2 (6 bases). Looked up from germline, CDR1 is LGHNA and CDR2 is YSLEER. The CDR3 consists of 14 residues. With 4 bases removed from V and 2 bases from J, the gap between germline ends came to 12 bases. CDR3 sequence: CASSRRTGAYEQYF. In DNA form, the CDR3 reads TGCGCCAGCAGCCGACGGACGGGAGCCTACGAGCAGTACTTC.

This chain joins TRBV2 and TRBJ1-3, with D maybe TRBD1 (6 bases). Trimming took 5 bases from V and 0 from J, leaving 20 bases between them. Germline V gene data show CDR1 as SNHLY and CDR2 as FYNNEI. There are 18 residues in the CDR3. The CDR3 DNA follows: TGTGCCAGCAGTTATATCGAGGGACAACCGTACTCTGGAAACACCATATATTTT. This sequence encodes CASSYIEGQPYSGNTIYF. Full variable domain (outside the CDR3, taken from reference TRBV2 and TRBJ1-3): EPEVTQTPSHQVTQMGQEVILRCVPISNHLYFYWYRQILGQKVEFLVSFYNNEISEKSEIFDDQFSVERPDGSNFTLKIRSTKLEDSAMYFCASSYIEGQPYSGNTIYFGEGSWLTVV.

The chain has TRBV2 and TRBJ2-5, with D possibly matching TRBD1 (5 bases). The CDR3 sequence is 11 residues long. Trimming left V 9 bases short and J 4 bases short, with 9 bases between. Germline CDR1 reads SNHLY; CDR2 reads FYNNEI. This CDR3 is CARTQGETQYF. The CDR3 nucleotides read TGTGCCAGAACTCAGGGAGAGACCCAGTACTTC.

V and J are TRBV2 and TRBJ2-7, with 9 bases aligning to TRBD1. The CDR3 has 14 residues. V dropped 3 bases and J dropped 4; count of bases not matched to a gene: 4. Germline assignment: CDR1 SNHLY and CDR2 FYNNEI. DNA of the CDR3: TGTGCCAGCAGTGATGGGGACAGGGAGTACGAGCAGTACTTC. This codes for CASSDGDREYEQYF.

The genes are TRBV10-1 and TRBJ1-6; 10 nucleotides match TRBD1. The trim removed 2 bases at V and 8 bases at J, leaving 3 bases unmatched. Germline-derived CDR1 and CDR2 are WNHNN and SYGVQD (reference sequence). This CDR3 comprises 15 residues. For the CDR3, the DNA is TGCGCCAGCAGTGAGGACAGGGGGCCCGATTCACCCCTCCACTTT. This encodes CASSEDRGPDSPLHF.

V usage is TRBV27 and J usage is TRBJ2-1; D is possibly TRBD2 (5 bases). The ends were cut back, 3 bases at V and 0 bases at J, with 15 bases in the middle. Germline V gives CDR1 MNHEY, CDR2 SMNVEV (reference sequence). CDR3 size: 17 residues. The CDR3, as DNA: TGTGCCAGCAGTTTCCTTCTCGGGGAGAGCTCCTACAATGAGCAGTTCTTC. Its protein is CASSFLLGESSYNEQFF.

The chain links TRBV18 to TRBJ2-4; 12 bases map to TRBD1. The germline gives CDR1 KGHSH, CDR2 LQKENI. The CDR3 runs 18 residues. Trimming took 6 bases from V and 0 from J; bases not matched to a gene: 9. The CDR3, as DNA: TGTGCCAGCTCTCCCGGGACAGGGGGCGAGGCAGCCAAAAACATTCAGTACTTC. It encodes CASSPGTGGEAAKNIQYF.

The chain joins TRBV10-2 to TRBJ2-1; D gene ambiguous. V was shortened by 5 bases and J by 7 bases, with 15 bases between the two germline ends. Germline CDR1 reads WSHSY; CDR2 reads SAAADI. There are 14 residues in the CDR3. This CDR3 reads CASSKNRQLNEQFF. The CDR3 DNA follows: TGCGCCAGCAGTAAAAACCGGCAACTAAATGAGCAGTTCTTC.

The chain has TRBV7-9 and TRBJ1-2, with 9 bases aligning to TRBD1. The CDR3 runs 15 residues. Germline V gene sequence: CDR1 SEHNR, CDR2 FQNEAQ (reference sequence). V lost 8 bases to trimming and J lost 6 bases; unmatched junction nucleotides: 13. CDR3 amino acids: CASGPGQGFLHGYTF. In DNA, the CDR3 is TGTGCCAGCGGCCCGGGACAGGGATTTTTACATGGCTACACCTTC.